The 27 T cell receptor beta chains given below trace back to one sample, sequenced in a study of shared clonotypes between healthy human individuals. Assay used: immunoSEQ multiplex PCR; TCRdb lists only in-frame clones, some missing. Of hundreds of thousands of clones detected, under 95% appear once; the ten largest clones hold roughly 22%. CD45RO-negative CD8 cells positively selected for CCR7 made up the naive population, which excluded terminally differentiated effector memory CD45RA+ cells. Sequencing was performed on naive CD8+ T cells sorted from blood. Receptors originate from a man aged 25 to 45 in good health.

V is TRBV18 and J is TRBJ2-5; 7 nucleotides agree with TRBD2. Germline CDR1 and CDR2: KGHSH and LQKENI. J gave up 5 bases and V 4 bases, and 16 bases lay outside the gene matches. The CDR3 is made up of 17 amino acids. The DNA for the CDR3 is TGTGCCAGCTCACGAAGGGCTAGCGGAGAGTTAGGGGAGACCCAGTACTTC. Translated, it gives CASSRRASGELGETQYF.

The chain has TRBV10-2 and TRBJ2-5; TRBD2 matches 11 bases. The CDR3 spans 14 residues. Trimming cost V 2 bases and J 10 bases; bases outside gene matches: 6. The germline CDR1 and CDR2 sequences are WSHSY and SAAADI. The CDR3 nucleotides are TGCGCCAGCAGTGAGCCGGTAGCGGGAGGGGACCAGTACTTC. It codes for CASSEPVAGGDQYF.

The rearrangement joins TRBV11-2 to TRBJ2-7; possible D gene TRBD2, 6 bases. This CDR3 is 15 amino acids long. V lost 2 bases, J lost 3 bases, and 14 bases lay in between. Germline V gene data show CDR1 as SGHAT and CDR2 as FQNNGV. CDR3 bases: TGTGCCAGCAGCTTAATGGCTGGGGGGTTCTACGAGCAGTACTTC. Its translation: CASSLMAGGFYEQYF.

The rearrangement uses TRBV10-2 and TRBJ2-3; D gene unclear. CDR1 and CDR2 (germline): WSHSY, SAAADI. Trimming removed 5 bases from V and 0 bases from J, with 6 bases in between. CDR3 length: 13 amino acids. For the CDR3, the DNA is TGCGCCAGCAGTTTGTACAGCACAGATACGCAGTATTTT. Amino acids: CASSLYSTDTQYF.

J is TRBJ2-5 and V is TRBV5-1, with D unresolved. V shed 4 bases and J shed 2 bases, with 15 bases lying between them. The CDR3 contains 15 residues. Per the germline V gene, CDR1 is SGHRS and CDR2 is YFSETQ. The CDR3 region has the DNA TGCGCCAGCAGCGAGTTTGCCGACGGGCAAGAGACCCAGTACTTC. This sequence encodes CASSEFADGQETQYF.

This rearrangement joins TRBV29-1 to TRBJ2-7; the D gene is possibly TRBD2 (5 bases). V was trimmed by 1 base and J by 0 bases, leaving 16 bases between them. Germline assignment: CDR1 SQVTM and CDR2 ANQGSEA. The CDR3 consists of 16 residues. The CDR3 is CSVEGSEGLGSYEQYF. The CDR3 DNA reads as TGCAGCGTTGAAGGCAGTGAGGGCCTGGGCTCCTACGAGCAGTACTTC.

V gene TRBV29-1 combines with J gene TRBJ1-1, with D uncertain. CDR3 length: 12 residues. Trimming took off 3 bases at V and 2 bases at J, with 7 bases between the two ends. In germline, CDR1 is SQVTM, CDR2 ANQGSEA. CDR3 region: CSVEGTNTEAFF. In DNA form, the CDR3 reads TGCAGCGTTGAGGGAACTAACACTGAAGCTTTCTTT.

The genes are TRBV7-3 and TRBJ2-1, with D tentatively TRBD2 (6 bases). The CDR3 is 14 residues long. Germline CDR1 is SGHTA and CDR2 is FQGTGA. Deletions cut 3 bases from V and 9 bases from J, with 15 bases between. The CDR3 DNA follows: TGTGCCAGCAGCTTGCCCGGGGGAGCGGGTGAGCAGTTCTTC. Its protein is CASSLPGGAGEQFF.

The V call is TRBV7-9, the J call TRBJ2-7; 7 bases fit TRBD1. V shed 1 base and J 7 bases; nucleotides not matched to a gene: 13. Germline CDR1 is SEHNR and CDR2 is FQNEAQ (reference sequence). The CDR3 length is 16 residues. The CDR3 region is CASSLVGTAAAVEQYF. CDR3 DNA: TGTGCCAGCAGCTTAGTAGGGACAGCGGCGGCTGTGGAGCAGTACTTC.

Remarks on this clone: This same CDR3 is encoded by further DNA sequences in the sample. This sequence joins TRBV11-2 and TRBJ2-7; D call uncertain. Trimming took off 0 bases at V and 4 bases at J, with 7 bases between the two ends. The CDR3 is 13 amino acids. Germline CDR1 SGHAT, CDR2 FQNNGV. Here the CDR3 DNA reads TGTGCCAGCAGCTTAGAAGTCCCTTACGAGCAGTACTTC. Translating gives CASSLEVPYEQYF.

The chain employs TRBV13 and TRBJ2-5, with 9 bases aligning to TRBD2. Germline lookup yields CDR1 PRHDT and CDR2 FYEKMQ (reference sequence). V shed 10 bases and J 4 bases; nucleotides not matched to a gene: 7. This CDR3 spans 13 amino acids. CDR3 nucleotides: TGTGCCACCCGACTAGCGGCAGCAGAGACCCAGTACTTC. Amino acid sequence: CATRLAAAETQYF.

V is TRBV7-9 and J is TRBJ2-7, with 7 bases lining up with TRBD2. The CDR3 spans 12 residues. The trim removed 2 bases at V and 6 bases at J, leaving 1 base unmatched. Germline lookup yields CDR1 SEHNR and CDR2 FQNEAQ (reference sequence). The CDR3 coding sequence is TGTGCCAGCAGCTTATCGGGAGGCGAGCAGTACTTC. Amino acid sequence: CASSLSGGEQYF.

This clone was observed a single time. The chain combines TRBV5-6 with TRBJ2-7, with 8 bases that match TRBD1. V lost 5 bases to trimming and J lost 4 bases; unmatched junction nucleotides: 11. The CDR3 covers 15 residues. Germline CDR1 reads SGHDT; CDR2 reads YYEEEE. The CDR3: CASRPGQGGGYEQYF. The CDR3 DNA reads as TGTGCCAGCAGGCCAGGACAGGGAGGAGGTTACGAGCAGTACTTC.

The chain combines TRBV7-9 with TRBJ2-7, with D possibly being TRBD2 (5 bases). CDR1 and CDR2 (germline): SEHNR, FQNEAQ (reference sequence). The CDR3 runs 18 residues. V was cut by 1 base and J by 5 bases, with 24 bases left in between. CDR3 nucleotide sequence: TGTGCCAGCAGCTTAGTGGTAATGGTCGCCGCGACGACTAACGAGCAGTACTTC. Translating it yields CASSLVVMVAATTNEQYF. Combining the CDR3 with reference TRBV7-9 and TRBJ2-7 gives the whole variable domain DTGVSQNPRHKITKRGQNVTFRCDPISEHNRLYWYRQTLGQGPEFLTYFQNEAQLEKSRLLSDRFSAERPKGSFSTLEIQRTEQGDSAMYLCASSLVVMVAATTNEQYFGPGTRLTVT.

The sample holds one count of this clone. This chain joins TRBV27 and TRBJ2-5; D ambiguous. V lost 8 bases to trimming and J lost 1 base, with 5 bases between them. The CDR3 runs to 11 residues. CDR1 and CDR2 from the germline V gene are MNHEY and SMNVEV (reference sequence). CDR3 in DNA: TGTGCCAGCTGGGGCCAAGAGACCCAGTACTTC. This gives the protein CASWGQETQYF.

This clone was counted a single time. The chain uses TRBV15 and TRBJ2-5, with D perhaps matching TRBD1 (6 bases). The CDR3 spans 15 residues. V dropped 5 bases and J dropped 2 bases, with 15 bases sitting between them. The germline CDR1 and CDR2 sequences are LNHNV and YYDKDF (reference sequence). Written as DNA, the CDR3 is TGTGCCACCAGCTTAGGACAGAGGGAGCAAGAGACCCAGTACTTC. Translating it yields CATSLGQREQETQYF.

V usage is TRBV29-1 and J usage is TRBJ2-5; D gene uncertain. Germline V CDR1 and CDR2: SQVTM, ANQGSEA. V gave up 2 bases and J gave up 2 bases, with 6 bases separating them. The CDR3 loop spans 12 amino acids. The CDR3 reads CSVELGQETQYF. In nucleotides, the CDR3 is TGCAGCGTTGAACTCGGTCAAGAGACCCAGTACTTC.

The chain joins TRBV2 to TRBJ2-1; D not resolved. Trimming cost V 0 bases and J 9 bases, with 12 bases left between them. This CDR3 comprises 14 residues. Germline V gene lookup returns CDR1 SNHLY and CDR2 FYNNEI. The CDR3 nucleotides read TGTGCCAGCAGTGAAGCCGAGGTGTTGTCTGAGCAGTTCTTC. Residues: CASSEAEVLSEQFF.

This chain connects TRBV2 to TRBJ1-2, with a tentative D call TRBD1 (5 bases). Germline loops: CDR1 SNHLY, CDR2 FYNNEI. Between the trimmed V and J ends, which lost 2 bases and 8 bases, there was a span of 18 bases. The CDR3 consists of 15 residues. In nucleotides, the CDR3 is TGTGCCAGCAGTGAATTTCTTGAGGGACTCAGAGGCTACACCTTC. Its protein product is CASSEFLEGLRGYTF.

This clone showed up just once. CDR3 in amino acids: CASSRTGSNEQFF. CDR3 bases: TGTGCCAGCAGTCGGACAGGGTCCAATGAGCAGTTCTTC. V gene TRBV27 combines with J gene TRBJ2-1, with 8 positions matching TRBD1. Germline values: CDR1 MNHEY, CDR2 SMNVEV (reference sequence). The CDR3 has 13 residues. Unmatched junction bases numbered 3, after V lost 5 bases and J lost 6 bases.

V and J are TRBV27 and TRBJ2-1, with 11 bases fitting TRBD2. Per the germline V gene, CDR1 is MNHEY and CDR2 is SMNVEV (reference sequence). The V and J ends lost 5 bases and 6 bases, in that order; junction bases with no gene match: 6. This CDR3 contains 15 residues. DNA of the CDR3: TGTGCCAGCAGTGAACTAGCGGGAGTGGTCAATGAGCAGTTCTTC. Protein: CASSELAGVVNEQFF.

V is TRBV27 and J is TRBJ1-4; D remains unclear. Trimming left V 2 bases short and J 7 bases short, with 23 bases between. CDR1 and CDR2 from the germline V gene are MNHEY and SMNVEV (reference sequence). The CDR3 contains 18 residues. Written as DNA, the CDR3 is TGTGCCAGCAGTTTAAGAGCAATCGGTGGAGTGTGGAGTGAAAAACTGTTTTTT. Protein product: CASSLRAIGGVWSEKLFF.

CDR3 loop: CASSGGQDRTDTQYF. The CDR3 DNA reads TGTGCCAGCAGCGGCGGACAAGACCGCACAGATACGCAGTATTTT. The gene calls are TRBV5-6 and TRBJ2-3; D is possibly TRBD1 (5 bases). Per germline, CDR1 SGHDT and CDR2 YYEEEE. V lost 4 bases, J lost 1 base, and 13 bases lay in between. This CDR3 is built from 15 residues.

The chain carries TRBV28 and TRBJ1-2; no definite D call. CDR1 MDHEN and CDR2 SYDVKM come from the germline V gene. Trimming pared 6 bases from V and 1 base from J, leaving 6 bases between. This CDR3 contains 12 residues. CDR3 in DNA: TGTGCCAGCAGGGACGGTAACTATGGCTACACCTTC. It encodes CASRDGNYGYTF.

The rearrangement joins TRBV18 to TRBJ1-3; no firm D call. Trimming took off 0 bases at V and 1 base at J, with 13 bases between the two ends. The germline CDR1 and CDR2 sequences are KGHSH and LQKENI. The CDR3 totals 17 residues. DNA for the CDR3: TGTGCCAGCTCACCACCTATGGGAAGGGAATCTGGAAACACCATATATTTT. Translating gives CASSPPMGRESGNTIYF.

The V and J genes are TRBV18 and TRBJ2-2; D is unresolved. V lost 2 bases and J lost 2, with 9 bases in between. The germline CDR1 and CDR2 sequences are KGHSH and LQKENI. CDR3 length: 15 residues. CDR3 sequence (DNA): TGTGCCAGCTCACCATGGCCAAGCAACACCGGGGAGCTGTTTTTT. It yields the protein CASSPWPSNTGELFF. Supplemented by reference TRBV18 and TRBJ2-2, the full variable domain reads NAGVMQNPRHLVRRRGQEARLRCSPMKGHSHVYWYRQLPEEGLKFMVYLQKENIIDESGMPKERFSAEFPKEGPSILRIQQVVRGDSAAYFCASSPWPSNTGELFFGEGSRLTVL.

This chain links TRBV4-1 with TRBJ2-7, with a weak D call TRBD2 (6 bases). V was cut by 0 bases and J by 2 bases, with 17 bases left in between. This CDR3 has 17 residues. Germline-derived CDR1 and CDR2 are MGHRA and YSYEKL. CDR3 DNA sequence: TGCGCCAGCAGCCAAGATATCCTAACGGAGCGGGCCTACGAGCAGTACTTC. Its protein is CASSQDILTERAYEQYF.